This TCR beta chain was obtained from a study of cytomegalovirus exposure and HLA in healthy donors. Study findings and constraints: About 150 TCR beta chains were listed as cytomegalovirus-associated. There were some public TCRs occurring in many donors, but most TCR sequences were rare. The study dropped some indistinguishable V segments, TRBV6-2 and TRBV6-3 among them. In an earlier analysis, productive rearrangement rates for most beta V segments clustered near 90% or 30%.

From germline, CDR1 is SGHAT and CDR2 FQNNGV. Trimming removed 5 bases from V and 2 bases from J, with 18 bases in between. The CDR3 is 16 amino acids. In the case of this clone: Its target is unknown.

The PCR made use of 60 Vbeta and 13 Jbeta primers. Generated by immunoSEQ multiplex PCR, the TCRdb table keeps only in-frame clones and is missing some. Its table records approximately 38,000 clones. This sequence originates from a man younger than 40 in good health and CMV-seronegative. The chain links TRBV11-2 to TRBJ1-1; D unresolved. Material for sequencing was PBMCs. Written as DNA, the CDR3 is TGTGCCAGCAGCCCAGCCTATGCGGGGTTAAACACTGAAGCTTTCTTT. This sequence encodes CASSPAYAGLNTEAFF.